Listed below are T cell receptor beta chains from one sample, sequenced in a study of cytomegalovirus exposure and HLA in healthy donors. Produced via immunoSEQ multiplex PCR; TCRdb's table is partial and in-frame only. Of more than 100,000 clones in the sample, roughly 77% were seen once. The sequenced material came from PBMCs. The receptors originated from a woman between 18 and 29 years old in good health and CMV-seropositive. The CDR3 runs from the conserved cysteine through the conserved F or W. A D gene is named only where the DNA matches it firmly. The listing skips clone size in some rows; elsewhere it reads once, few, many or a size class.

V gene,J gene,clone size,D gene,CDR3 DNA,CDR3 protein
TRBV29-1,TRBJ1-1,.,TRBD1,TGCAGCGTGAGAGACAGGGGACAAGCATCAGCAGAAGCTTTCTTT,CSVRDRGQASAEAFF
TRBV10-2,TRBJ2-1,.,TRBD2,TGCGCCAGCATGGTAGCGGGGGCATACAATGAGCAGTTCTTC,CASMVAGAYNEQFF
TRBV7-6,TRBJ1-6,.,.,TGTGCCAGCAGGGGAGGGAACCAGGGTTCACCCCTCCACTTT,CASRGGNQGSPLHF
TRBV5-1,TRBJ1-4,.,TRBD1,TGCGCCAGCAGCGCCGACAGGGTTGCAAAACTGTTTTTT,CASSADRVAKLFF
TRBV6-5,TRBJ2-5,few,.,TGTGCCAGCAGCCCTCGCGCAGGGAAATCGGAGACCCAGTACTTC,CASSPRAGKSETQYF
TRBV5-5,TRBJ1-4,.,.,TGTGCCAGCAGCTTCCCTGGGGGCCAAGGAGATGAAAAACTGTTTTTT,CASSFPGGQGDEKLFF
TRBV28,TRBJ2-7,few,.,TGTGCCAGCAGCCTCCTCAGCGGTTCCTACGAGCAGTACTTC,CASSLLSGSYEQYF
TRBV5-1,TRBJ1-1,.,TRBD1,TGCGCCAGCAGCCGGGACAGTCCCACTGAAGCTTTCTTT,CASSRDSPTEAFF
TRBV28,TRBJ2-7,.,.,TGTGCCAGCAGTTCCCCGGGACTGCTATTAGAGCAGTACTTC,CASSSPGLLLEQYF
TRBV2,TRBJ2-3,.,TRBD2,TGTGCCAGCAGTGAAAGGGCAGGGAGGGGAACAGATACGCAGTATTTT,CASSERAGRGTDTQYF
TRBV29-1,TRBJ2-7,few,TRBD2,TGCAGCGTTGTAAGACTAGCGGGTCTTAGGCCCTACGAGCAGTACTTC,CSVVRLAGLRPYEQYF
TRBV28,TRBJ1-3,.,TRBD1,TGTGCCAGCAGGGGACAGGGGTTCTCTGGAAACACCATATATTTT,CASRGQGFSGNTIYF
TRBV5-1,TRBJ2-1,.,.,TGCGCCAGCAGCACCTCGGGAGTCTCCTACAATGAGCAGTTCTTC,CASSTSGVSYNEQFF
TRBV5-1,TRBJ2-3,.,.,TGCGCCAGCAGTGACGACGGGAGAGGCACGGATACGCAGTATTTT,CASSDDGRGTDTQYF
TRBV5-1,TRBJ2-3,.,.,TGCGCCAGCAGCTTCGTGGGGGACATAGATACGCAGTATTTT,CASSFVGDIDTQYF
TRBV7-8,TRBJ2-3,.,TRBD2,TGTGCCAGCATGTGGGCGGGAGGTTTAGATACGCAGTATTTT,CASMWAGGLDTQYF
TRBV27,TRBJ1-1,.,.,TGTGCCAGCAGTTTGGGGGGTTGGAAAACTGAAGCTTTCTTT,CASSLGGWKTEAFF
TRBV27,TRBJ2-7,.,.,TGTGCCAGCAGTTCAGTATTCTCGAGGATTTTCTACGAGCAGTACTTC,CASSSVFSRIFYEQYF
TRBV5-6,TRBJ2-7,.,.,TGTGCCAGCAGCTCCCGTGGGGGGGCCCCCTACGAGCAGTACTTC,CASSSRGGAPYEQYF
TRBV5-1,TRBJ2-1,.,.,TGCGCCAGCAGCTTGGCAGGGGACTCCTACAATGAGCAGTTCTTC,CASSLAGDSYNEQFF
TRBV2,TRBJ2-7,.,TRBD1,TGTGCCAGCAGTGAAGTTGGGACAGGGATTTTGAACGAGCAGTACTTC,CASSEVGTGILNEQYF
TRBV29-1,TRBJ1-2,.,.,TGCAGCGCTGCCGCGGGGGGCGGCTATGGCTACACCTTC,CSAAAGGGYGYTF
TRBV19,TRBJ1-1,.,.,TGTGCCAGTAGTATTTTAGGGGTGAACATGAACACTGAAGCTTTCTTT,CASSILGVNMNTEAFF
TRBV11-3,TRBJ2-7,.,TRBD1,TGTGCCAGCAGCTTAGCAGGGGGCGGGGCGTACGAGCAGTACTTC,CASSLAGGGAYEQYF
TRBV11-2,TRBJ1-4,many,.,TGTGCCAGCAGCCGCAGGCCGGGAGGAGGTCTGTTTTTT,CASSRRPGGGLFF
TRBV21-1,TRBJ1-1,.,.,TGTGCCAGCAGCTCCTGGGCCTATTTCATGAACACTGAAGCTTTCTTT,CASSSWAYFMNTEAFF
TRBV29-1,TRBJ1-5,.,TRBD1,TGCAGCGTAGTGGGACAGGGAAATAGTCCCCAGCATTTT,CSVVGQGNSPQHF
TRBV5-6,TRBJ2-4,few,.,TGTGCCAGCAGCTTGTACGACAGACAAAACATTCAGTACTTC,CASSLYDRQNIQYF
TRBV6-1,TRBJ1-5,few,.,TGTGCCAGCAGTGAACCAGTCCCACGCAATCAGCCCCAGCATTTT,CASSEPVPRNQPQHF
TRBV7-6,TRBJ2-5,.,.,TGTGCCAGCAGCTTAGATGGGGCTGTACAAGAGACCCAGTACTTC,CASSLDGAVQETQYF
TRBV27,TRBJ1-5,.,.,TGTGCCAGCGGACTTAATAGCAATCAGCCCCAGCATTTT,CASGLNSNQPQHF
TRBV7-7,TRBJ1-1,.,.,TGTGCTAGCAGCTTAGAGTGTTGTTGTCCAGTTAAAGCTTTCTTT,CASSLECCCPVKAFF
TRBV5-1,TRBJ2-5,.,TRBD2,TGCGCCAGCAGCTCTTTAGCGGGAGCGGGGGAGACCCAGTACTTC,CASSSLAGAGETQYF
TRBV5-1,TRBJ1-1,few,.,TGCGCCAGCAGCTTGGAGGGTAGGGCCCCACAGGCAGCTTTCTTT,CASSLEGRAPQAAFF
TRBV28,TRBJ1-1,.,TRBD1,TGTGCCAGCAGTCCCCGCCGACAGGGTGGTGAAGCTTTCTTT,CASSPRRQGGEAFF